This T cell receptor (beta chain) was documented in a study of CD4 T cells in relation to SARS-CoV-2 and coronaviruses. Across the whole study: Convalescent patients had median age about 37 years, range about 20 to 72.

CDR1 is GTSNPN, CDR2 SVGIG, per germline (reference sequence). V lost 2 bases to trimming and J lost 6 bases, with 11 bases between them. CDR3 length: 13 amino acids. TCRdb's copy holds only in-frame clones and misses some; the assay was immunoSEQ multiplex PCR. This table has some 60,000 clones, about 90% appearing once. The sequence was obtained from an adult with COVID-19. The chain couples TRBV30 to TRBJ1-5; TRBD1 might be the D (6 bases). The sample comprised naive CD4+ T cells from PBMCs. Subset reported: naive CD4+ T cells isolated by negative enrichment. The CDR3 protein is CAWSTGGAQPQHF. CDR3 DNA sequence: TGTGCCTGGAGTACGGGGGGGGCTCAGCCCCAGCATTTT.